The sequence of this TCR beta chain was determined in a study of shared T cell receptors in the human thymus. CDR3 size: 15 residues. Germline V gene data show CDR1 as MNHNY and CDR2 as SVGAGI (reference sequence). With V trimmed by 6 bases and J by 0 bases, 8 bases remained unmatched. TCRdb's table, derived via immunoSEQ multiplex PCR, lists solely in-frame clones and lacks some. The table records 640,000 or so clones, around 87% of them present only once. The same sample was also used in a study of human thymus T cells. This second study notes: Serving as donors were healthy Finnish infants, each of whom was having open corrective surgery for congenital heart defects. In corrective heart surgery, resections were taken, and these provided the thymus tissue.

The chain recombines TRBV6-6 with TRBJ2-7; TRBD1 aligns across 7 bases. The TCR was taken from a boy younger than two with a congenital heart defect. Material for sequencing was thymocytes. The chain's CDR3 is CASRHQQGSSYEQYF. The CDR3 coding sequence is TGTGCCAGCAGACACCAACAGGGGAGCTCCTACGAGCAGTACTTC.